This T cell receptor beta chain was found in a study of cytomegalovirus exposure and HLA in healthy donors. The wider study: About 85 million unique TCRs from HLA-typed donors were held in an early release of data. Overall study results and limits: An analysis was carried out at a later point. It showed that HLA-associated TCR beta chains were more clonally expanded than equally common non-associated chains. Among TCR beta chains, those listed as cytomegalovirus-associated numbered 164.

PCR primers comprised 60 Vbeta and 13 Jbeta primers. Sequencing was performed with immunoSEQ multiplex PCR; in TCRdb, only in-frame clones are kept and a portion is missing. The profile shows 150,000 to 200,000 clones, roughly 74% of them singletons. This clone appeared once. Its antigen is not known. Trimming left V 1 base short and J 0 bases short, with 9 bases between. This CDR3 region has 15 residues. Germline loops: CDR1 MGHRA, CDR2 YSYEKL. The material sequenced was PBMCs. The chain has TRBV4-1 and TRBJ2-5; maybe TRBD1 (6 bases). The clonotype originates from a woman in her thirties in good health and CMV-seronegative. The CDR3 protein is CASSQGAGDQETQYF. The DNA of the CDR3 is TGCGCCAGCAGCCAAGGCGCAGGGGACCAAGAGACCCAGTACTTC.